This T cell receptor beta chain came from a study of CD8 T cells in Susac syndrome. RNA in amounts of about 0.45 to 1 ug was reverse transcribed with random hexamers. TCRdb processed the immunoSEQ multiplex PCR reads anew with MiXCR; each CDR3 protein has one entry. The repertoire holds 84,000 or so distinct CDR3 sequences, with roughly 96% as singletons. There are 11 residues in the CDR3. V was shortened by 4 bases and J by 8 bases, with 6 bases between the two germline ends. TCR beta sequencing was performed on blood CD8+ and CD4+ T cells. TEMRA cells were enriched by FACS, while CD8+ and CD4+ T cells were obtained through a negative isolation that was performed magnetically. This clonotype was observed a single time.

The chain carries TRBV12-3 or TRBV12-4 and TRBJ2-1, with TRBD1 as a possible D gene (5 bases). Sequencing was carried out using CD8+ T cells from PBMCs. This clonotype was sampled from a human donor with Susac syndrome. Written as DNA, the CDR3 is TGTGCCAGCAGTTACAGGCATGAGCAGTTCTTC. The encoded protein is CASSYRHEQFF.